Presented here are 15 T cell receptor beta chains from one specimen sequenced in a study of CD4 T cells in relation to SARS-CoV-2 and coronaviruses. Antigens for these TCRs are unknown. The assay was immunoSEQ multiplex PCR, and TCRdb's table has in-frame clones only and misses some. The table includes about 22,000 clones, less than 75% detected once. Before the COVID-19 pandemic, during about 2011-2019, CD4+ T cells were taken from unexposed donors. After less than 11 days of culture, CD4+ T cells were isolated. Sample: CD4+ T cells from PBMCs, cultured in vitro. Receptors were obtained from a human donor in good health.

The chain carries TRBV7-8 and TRBJ1-6, with 8 bases fitting TRBD1. CDR3 length equals 14 residues. The ends lost 5 bases at V and 8 bases at J; junction bases unmatched: 5. CDR1 and CDR2 (germline): SGHVS, FQNEAQ. CDR3 in DNA: TGTGCCAGCAGCCGAGGACAGGGCGATTCACCCCTCCACTTT. Protein product: CASSRGQGDSPLHF.

The chain links TRBV4-1 to TRBJ1-1, with D uncertain. Germline-derived CDR1 and CDR2 are MGHRA and YSYEKL. V shed 4 bases and J shed 1 base, with 13 bases lying between them. The CDR3 runs to 15 residues. The CDR3 reads CASSPRASENTEAFF. CDR3 bases: TGCGCCAGCAGCCCCCGCGCGTCAGAGAACACTGAAGCTTTCTTT.

V usage is TRBV6-2 or TRBV6-3 and J usage is TRBJ1-5; 7 bases align to TRBD1. V shed 5 bases and J 6 bases; nucleotides not matched to a gene: 7. Germline V gene data show CDR1 as MNHEY and CDR2 as SVGEGT. This CDR3 spans 14 amino acids. The chain's CDR3 is CASSPVGDSQPQHF. CDR3 nucleotides: TGTGCCAGCAGTCCAGTGGGGGACAGTCAGCCCCAGCATTTT.

The chain's CDR3 is CASSQDMSRLTISYGYTF. In DNA, the CDR3 is TGTGCCAGCAGCCAAGATATGAGTCGCCTCACCATTTCCTATGGCTACACCTTC. The V and J genes are TRBV4-2 and TRBJ1-2; D not resolved. The V gene lost 0 bases and the J gene lost 4 bases, with 21 bases spanning the gap. Germline CDR1 LGHNA, CDR2 YNFKEQ. The CDR3 loop spans 18 amino acids.

V usage is TRBV7-9 and J usage is TRBJ2-7; possibly TRBD2 for D (7 bases). CDR3 size: 15 residues. Germline lookup yields CDR1 SEHNR and CDR2 FQNEAQ (reference sequence). Trimming cost V 6 bases and J 3 bases, with 18 bases left between them. The CDR3 is CASSPEGGAYYEQYF. The CDR3 DNA reads as TGTGCCAGCAGTCCGGAGGGGGGGGCGTACTACGAGCAGTACTTC.

The chain recombines TRBV5-1 with TRBJ2-7; 7 nucleotides match TRBD2. The CDR3 spans 12 residues. After removal of 3 bases from V and 4 bases from J, the junction contained 1 base not matched to a gene. Per germline, CDR1 SGHRS and CDR2 YFSETQ. This CDR3 reads CASSWGGYEQYF. CDR3 in DNA: TGCGCCAGCAGCTGGGGGGGTTACGAGCAGTACTTC.

This clone was seen a few times. The chain couples TRBV7-9 to TRBJ1-2; D call uncertain. With 5 bases removed from V and 7 bases from J, the gap between germline ends came to 14 bases. Germline V gene data show CDR1 as SEHNR and CDR2 as FQNEAQ (reference sequence). This CDR3 is 13 amino acids long. The CDR3 DNA sequence: TGTGCCAGCAGCCCGATGGGGTTAGGTGGCTACACCTTC. Amino acid sequence: CASSPMGLGGYTF.

The chain recombines TRBV7-9 with TRBJ2-7; TRBD1 matches at 10 bases. CDR1 and CDR2 (germline): SEHNR, FQNEAQ (reference sequence). The V gene end was trimmed by 5 bases and the J gene end by 4 bases; junction bases not matched to a gene: 14. This CDR3 has 17 amino acids. The CDR3 nucleotides are TGTGCCAGCAGCCCGCGGACCCCGACAGGGGGCAAGTACGAGCAGTACTTC. It is translated as CASSPRTPTGGKYEQYF.

The chain carries TRBV19 and TRBJ2-7, with 13 bases fitting TRBD2. This CDR3 comprises 15 residues. Germline V gene sequence: CDR1 LNHDA, CDR2 SQIVND (reference sequence). With V trimmed by 1 base and J by 4 bases, 1 base remained unmatched. CDR3 DNA sequence: TGTGCCAGTAGTATAGGGACTAGCGGGAGTTACGAGCAGTACTTC. Its translation is CASSIGTSGSYEQYF. The variable domain in full, completed from reference TRBV19 and TRBJ2-7, reads DGGITQSPKYLFRKEGQNVTLSCEQNLNHDAMYWYRQDPGQGLRLIYYSQIVNDFQKGDIAEGYSVSREKKESFPLTVTSAQKNPTAFYLCASSIGTSGSYEQYFGPGTRLTVT.

This clone was counted only a few times. V gene TRBV2 combines with J gene TRBJ1-5, with unresolved D. Per the germline V gene, CDR1 is SNHLY and CDR2 is FYNNEI. V was trimmed by 4 bases and J by 5 bases, leaving 21 bases between them. This CDR3 region has 17 residues. As DNA, the CDR3 is TGTGCCAGCAGTGTCTCGCCCACGTCGAGGGAGTATCAGCCCCAGCATTTT. Residues: CASSVSPTSREYQPQHF. The whole variable domain, filled in from reference TRBV2 and TRBJ1-5, reads EPEVTQTPSHQVTQMGQEVILRCVPISNHLYFYWYRQILGQKVEFLVSFYNNEISEKSEIFDDQFSVERPDGSNFTLKIRSTKLEDSAMYFCASSVSPTSREYQPQHFGDGTRLSIL.

This chain uses TRBV20-1 with TRBJ1-1; 7 bases are a match to TRBD1. V dropped 8 bases and J dropped 2; count of bases not matched to a gene: 2. The CDR3 length is 11 residues. Germline CDR1 reads DFQATT; CDR2 reads SNEGSKA (reference sequence). The CDR3 DNA follows: TGCAGTTACAGGGGAAACACTGAAGCTTTCTTT. Its translation is CSYRGNTEAFF.

CDR3 sequence reads: CASSFQTGDNTEAFF. CDR3 in DNA: TGTGCCAGCAGCTTCCAGACAGGGGATAACACTGAAGCTTTCTTT. This chain links TRBV7-2 with TRBJ1-1, with 8 bases that match TRBD1. The germline gives CDR1 SGHTA, CDR2 FQGNSA. J was trimmed by 2 bases and V by 3 bases; bases with no gene match: 5. This CDR3 contains 15 residues.

The J gene is TRBJ2-1, the V gene TRBV2; D perhaps matches TRBD2 (6 bases). Germline assignment: CDR1 SNHLY and CDR2 FYNNEI. This CDR3 region has 11 residues. Trimming removed 7 bases from V and 6 bases from J, with 7 bases in between. The CDR3 DNA sequence: TGTGCCAGCAATAGCGGCAATGAGCAGTTCTTC. It encodes CASNSGNEQFF.

The chain links TRBV6-5 to TRBJ1-1; D is unresolved. V gave up 8 bases and J gave up 6 bases, with 13 bases separating them. Germline V gene lookup returns CDR1 MNHEY and CDR2 SVGAGI. The CDR3 is made up of 12 amino acids. As DNA, the CDR3 is TGTGCCAGCCGCACTCTTTCCCCTGAAGCTTTCTTT. Its protein product is CASRTLSPEAFF.

The chain joins TRBV9 to TRBJ2-1; possibly TRBD2 for D (5 bases). Germline values: CDR1 SGDLS, CDR2 YYNGEE. Deletions cut 3 bases from V and 9 bases from J, with 19 bases between. The CDR3 runs 15 residues. In DNA, the CDR3 is TGTGCCAGCAGCGCAGCGACGGCCCGAAGCGGTGAGCAGTTCTTC. It codes for CASSAATARSGEQFF.